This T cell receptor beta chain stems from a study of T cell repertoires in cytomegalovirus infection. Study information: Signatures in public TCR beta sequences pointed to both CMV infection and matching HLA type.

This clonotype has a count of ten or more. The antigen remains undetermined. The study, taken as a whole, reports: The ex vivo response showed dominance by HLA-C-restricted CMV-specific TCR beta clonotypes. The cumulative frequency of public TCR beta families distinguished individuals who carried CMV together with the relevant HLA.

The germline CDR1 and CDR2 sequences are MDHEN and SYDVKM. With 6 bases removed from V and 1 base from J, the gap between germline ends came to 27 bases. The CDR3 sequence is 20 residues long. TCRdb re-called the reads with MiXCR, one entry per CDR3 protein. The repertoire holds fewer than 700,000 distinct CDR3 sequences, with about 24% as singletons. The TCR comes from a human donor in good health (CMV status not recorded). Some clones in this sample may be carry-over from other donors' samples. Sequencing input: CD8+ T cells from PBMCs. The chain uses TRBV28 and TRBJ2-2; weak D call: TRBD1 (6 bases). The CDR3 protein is CASRSGTFELDFMNTGELFF. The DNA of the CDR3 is TGTGCCAGCAGATCCGGGACATTTGAGCTTGATTTTATGAACACCGGGGAGCTGTTTTTT.